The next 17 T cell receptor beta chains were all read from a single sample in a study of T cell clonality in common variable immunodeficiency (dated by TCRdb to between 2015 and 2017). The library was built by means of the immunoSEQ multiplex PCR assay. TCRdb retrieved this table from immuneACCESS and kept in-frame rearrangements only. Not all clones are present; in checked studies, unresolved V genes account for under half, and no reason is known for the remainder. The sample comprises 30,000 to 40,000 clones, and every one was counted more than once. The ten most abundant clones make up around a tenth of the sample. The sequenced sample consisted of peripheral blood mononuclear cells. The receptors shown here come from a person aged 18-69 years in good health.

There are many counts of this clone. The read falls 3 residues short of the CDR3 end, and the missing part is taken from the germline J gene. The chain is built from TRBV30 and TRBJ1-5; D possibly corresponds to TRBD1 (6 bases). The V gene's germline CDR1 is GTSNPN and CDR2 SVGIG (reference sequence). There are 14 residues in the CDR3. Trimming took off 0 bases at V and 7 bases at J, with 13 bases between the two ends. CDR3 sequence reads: CAWSVGGARQPQHF. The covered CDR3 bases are TGTGCCTGGAGTGTCGGGGGGGCCCGCCAGCCC.

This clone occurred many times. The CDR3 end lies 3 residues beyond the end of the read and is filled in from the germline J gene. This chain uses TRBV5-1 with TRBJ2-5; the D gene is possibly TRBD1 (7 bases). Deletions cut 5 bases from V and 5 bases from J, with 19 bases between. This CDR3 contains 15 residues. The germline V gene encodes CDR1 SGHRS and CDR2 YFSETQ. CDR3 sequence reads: CASRYDPPGGETQYF. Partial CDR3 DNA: TGCGCCAGCAGATACGATCCGCCAGGGGGGGAGACC.

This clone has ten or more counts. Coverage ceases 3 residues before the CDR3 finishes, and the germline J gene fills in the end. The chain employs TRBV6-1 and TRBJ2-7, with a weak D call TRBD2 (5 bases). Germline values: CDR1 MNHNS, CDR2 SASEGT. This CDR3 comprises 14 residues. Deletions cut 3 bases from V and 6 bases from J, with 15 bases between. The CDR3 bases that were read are TGTGCCAGCAGTGATAGGACTCGGGGTGGCGAG. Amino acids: CASSDRTRGGE. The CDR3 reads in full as CASSDRTRGGEQYF.

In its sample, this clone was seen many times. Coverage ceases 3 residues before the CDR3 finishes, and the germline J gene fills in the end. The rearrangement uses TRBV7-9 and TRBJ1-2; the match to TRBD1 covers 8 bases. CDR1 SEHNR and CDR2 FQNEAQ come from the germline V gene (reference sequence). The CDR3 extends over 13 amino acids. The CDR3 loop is CASSSQGAQGYTF. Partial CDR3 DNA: TGTGCCAGCAGCTCCCAGGGGGCGCAAGGC.

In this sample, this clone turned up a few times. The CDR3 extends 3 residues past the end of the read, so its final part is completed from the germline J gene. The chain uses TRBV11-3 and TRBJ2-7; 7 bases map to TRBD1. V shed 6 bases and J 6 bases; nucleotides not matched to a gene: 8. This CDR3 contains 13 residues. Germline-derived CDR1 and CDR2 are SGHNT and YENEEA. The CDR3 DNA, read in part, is TGTGCCAGCAGATACGTCGCAGGGGGCGAG. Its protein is CASRYVAGGE. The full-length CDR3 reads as CASRYVAGGEQYF.

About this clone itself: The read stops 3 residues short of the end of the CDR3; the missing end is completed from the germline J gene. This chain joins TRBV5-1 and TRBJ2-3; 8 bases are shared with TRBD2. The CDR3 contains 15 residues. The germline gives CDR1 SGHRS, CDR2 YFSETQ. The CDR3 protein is CASSLAGVVQETQYF. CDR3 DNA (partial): TGCGCCAGCAGCTTAGCGGGAGTCGTTCAGGAGACG.

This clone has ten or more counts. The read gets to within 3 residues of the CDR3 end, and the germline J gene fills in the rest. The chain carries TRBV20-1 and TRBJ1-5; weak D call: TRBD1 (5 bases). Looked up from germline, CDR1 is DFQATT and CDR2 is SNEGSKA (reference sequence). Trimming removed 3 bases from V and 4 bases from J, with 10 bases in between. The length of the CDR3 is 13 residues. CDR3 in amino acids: CSASRVLNQPQHF. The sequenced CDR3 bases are TGCAGTGCTAGCAGGGTACTTAATCAGCCC.

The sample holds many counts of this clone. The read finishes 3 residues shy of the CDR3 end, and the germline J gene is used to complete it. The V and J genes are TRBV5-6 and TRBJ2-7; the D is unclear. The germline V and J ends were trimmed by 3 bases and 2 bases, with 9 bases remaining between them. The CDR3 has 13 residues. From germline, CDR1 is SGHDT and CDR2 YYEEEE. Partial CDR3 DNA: TGTGCCAGCAGCTCTACTCCGCCCTACGAG. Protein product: CASSSTPPYE. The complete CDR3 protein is CASSSTPPYEQYF. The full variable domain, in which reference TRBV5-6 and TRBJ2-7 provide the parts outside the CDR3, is DAGVTQSPTHLIKTRGQQVTLRCSPKSGHDTVSWYQQALGQGPQFIFQYYEEEERQRGNFPDRFSGHQFPNYSSELNVNALLLGDSALYLCASSSTPPYEQYFGPGTRLTVT.

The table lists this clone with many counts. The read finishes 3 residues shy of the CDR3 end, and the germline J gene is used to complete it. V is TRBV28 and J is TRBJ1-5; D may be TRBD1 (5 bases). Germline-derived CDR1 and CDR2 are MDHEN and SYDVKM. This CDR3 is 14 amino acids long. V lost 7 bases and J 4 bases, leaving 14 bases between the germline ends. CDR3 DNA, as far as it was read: TGTGCCAGCACCCCTCCCCGACAGAATCAGCCC. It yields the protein CASTPPRQNQP. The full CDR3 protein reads CASTPPRQNQPQHF. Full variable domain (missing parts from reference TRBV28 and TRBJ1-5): DVKVTQSSRYLVKRTGEKVFLECVQDMDHENMFWYRQDPGLGLRLIYFSYDVKMKEKGDIPEGYSVSREKKERFSLILESASTNQTSMYLCASTPPRQNQPQHFGDGTRLSIL.

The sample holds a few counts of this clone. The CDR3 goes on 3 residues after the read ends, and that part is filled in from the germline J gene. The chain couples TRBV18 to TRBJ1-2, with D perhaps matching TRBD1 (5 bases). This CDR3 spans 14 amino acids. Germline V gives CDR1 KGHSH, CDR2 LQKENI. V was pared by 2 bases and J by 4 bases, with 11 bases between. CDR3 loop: CASSPGAVFYGYTF. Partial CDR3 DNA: TGTGCCAGCTCACCAGGGGCAGTCTTCTATGGC.

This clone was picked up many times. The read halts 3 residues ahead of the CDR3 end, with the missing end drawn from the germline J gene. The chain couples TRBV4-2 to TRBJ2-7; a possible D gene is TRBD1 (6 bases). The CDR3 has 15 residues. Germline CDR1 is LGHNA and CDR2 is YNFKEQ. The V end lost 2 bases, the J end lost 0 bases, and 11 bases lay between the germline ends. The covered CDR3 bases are TGTGCCAGCAGCCAAACAGGGAAGGGCTCCTACGAG. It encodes CASSQTGKGSYE. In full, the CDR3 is CASSQTGKGSYEQYF.

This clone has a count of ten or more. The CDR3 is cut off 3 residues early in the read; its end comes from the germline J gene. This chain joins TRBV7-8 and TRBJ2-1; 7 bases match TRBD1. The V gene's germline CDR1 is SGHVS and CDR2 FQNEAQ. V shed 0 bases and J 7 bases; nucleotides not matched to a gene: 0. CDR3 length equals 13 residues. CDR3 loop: CASSLAGQNEQFF. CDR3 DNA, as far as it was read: TGTGCCAGCAGCTTAGCGGGACAGAATGAG.

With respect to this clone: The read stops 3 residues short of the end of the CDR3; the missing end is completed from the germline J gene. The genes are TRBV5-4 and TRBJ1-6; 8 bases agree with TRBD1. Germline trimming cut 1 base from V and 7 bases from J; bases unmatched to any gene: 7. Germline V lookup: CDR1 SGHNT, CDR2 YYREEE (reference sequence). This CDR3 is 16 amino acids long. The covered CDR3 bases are TGTGCCAGCAGCTTGACAGGGGGTTTAATGAATTCACCC. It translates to CASSLTGGLMNSP. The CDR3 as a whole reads CASSLTGGLMNSPLHF.

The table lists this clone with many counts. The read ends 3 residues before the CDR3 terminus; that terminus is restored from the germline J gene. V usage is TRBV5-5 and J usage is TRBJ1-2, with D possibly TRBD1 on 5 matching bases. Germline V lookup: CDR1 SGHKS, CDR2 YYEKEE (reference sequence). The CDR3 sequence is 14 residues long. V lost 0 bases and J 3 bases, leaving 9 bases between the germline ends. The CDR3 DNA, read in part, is TGTGCCAGCAGCTTGGACGGGGGAGACTATGGC. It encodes CASSLDGGDYG. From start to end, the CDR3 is CASSLDGGDYGYTF.

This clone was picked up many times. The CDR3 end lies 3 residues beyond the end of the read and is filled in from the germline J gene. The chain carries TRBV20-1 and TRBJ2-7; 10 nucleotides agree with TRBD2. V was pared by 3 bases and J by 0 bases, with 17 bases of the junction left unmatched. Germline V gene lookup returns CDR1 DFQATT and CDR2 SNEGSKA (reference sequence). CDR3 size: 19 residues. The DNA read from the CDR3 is TGCAGTGCTAGGTGGTTCGCGACTAGCGGGCCTTCTAGCTCCTACGAG. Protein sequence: CSARWFATSGPSSSYE. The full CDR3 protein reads CSARWFATSGPSSSYEQYF.

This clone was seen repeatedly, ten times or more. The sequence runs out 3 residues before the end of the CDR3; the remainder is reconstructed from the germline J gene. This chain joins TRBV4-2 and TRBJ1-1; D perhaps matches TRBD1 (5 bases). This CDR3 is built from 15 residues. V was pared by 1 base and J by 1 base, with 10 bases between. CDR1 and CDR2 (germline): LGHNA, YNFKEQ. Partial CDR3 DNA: TGTGCCAGCAGCCAAGCTTTTCAGGGGAACACTGAA. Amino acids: CASSQAFQGNTE. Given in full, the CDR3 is CASSQAFQGNTEAFF.

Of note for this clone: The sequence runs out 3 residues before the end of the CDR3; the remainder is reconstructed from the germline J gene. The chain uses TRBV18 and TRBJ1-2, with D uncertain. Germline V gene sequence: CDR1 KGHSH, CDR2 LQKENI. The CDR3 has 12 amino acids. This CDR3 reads CASSPLGDYYTF. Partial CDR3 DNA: TGTGCCAGCTCACCACTAGGAGACTAC.